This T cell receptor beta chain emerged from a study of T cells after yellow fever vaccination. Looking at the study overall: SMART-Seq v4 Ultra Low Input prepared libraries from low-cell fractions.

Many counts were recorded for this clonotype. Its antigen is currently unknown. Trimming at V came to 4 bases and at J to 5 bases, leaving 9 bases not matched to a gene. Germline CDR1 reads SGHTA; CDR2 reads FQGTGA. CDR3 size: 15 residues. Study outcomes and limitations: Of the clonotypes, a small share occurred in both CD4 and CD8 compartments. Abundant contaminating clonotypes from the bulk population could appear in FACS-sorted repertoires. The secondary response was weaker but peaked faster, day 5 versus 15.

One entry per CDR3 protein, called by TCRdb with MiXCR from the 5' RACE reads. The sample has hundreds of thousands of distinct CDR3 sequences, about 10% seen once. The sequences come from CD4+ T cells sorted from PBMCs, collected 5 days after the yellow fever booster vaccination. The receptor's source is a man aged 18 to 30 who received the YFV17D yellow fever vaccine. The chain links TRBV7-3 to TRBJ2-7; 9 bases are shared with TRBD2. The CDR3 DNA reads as TGTGCCAGCAGCTACAGGGGACTAGCAAACGACGAGCAGTACTTC. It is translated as CASSYRGLANDEQYF.